A single sample is the source of the 28 T cell receptor beta chains below, sequenced in a study of OX40 agonist ivuxolimab in advanced cancers. Here immunoSEQ multiplex PCR was the method, and the copy in TCRdb shows in-frame clones only, minus some. The repertoire includes under 65,000 clones, around 84% of them detected once, and 2.5% to 3.5% sits in the top ten. The sample here was CD4+ or CD8+ T cells sorted from blood, taken in a trial of the OX40 agonist ivuxolimab. The origin of the receptors is an adult with an advanced solid tumor such as melanoma, head and neck, liver or kidney cancer.

The chain recombines TRBV9 with TRBJ1-1, with TRBD1 as a possible D gene (6 bases). The CDR3 contains 14 residues. Germline CDR1 SGDLS, CDR2 YYNGEE. Trimming took off 3 bases at V and 5 bases at J, with 14 bases between the two ends. The CDR3 DNA sequence: TGTGCCAGCAGCGCCTCCAGGGGAGGGACTGAAGCTTTCTTT. The encoded protein is CASSASRGGTEAFF.

The chain employs TRBV11-2 and TRBJ1-1, with D uncertain. The CDR3 is made up of 11 amino acids. Germline lookup yields CDR1 SGHAT and CDR2 FQNNGV. With 0 bases removed from V and 10 bases from J, the gap between germline ends came to 6 bases. The CDR3 DNA sequence: TGTGCCAGCAGCTTAGATCCCCCAGCTTTCTTT. The encoded protein is CASSLDPPAFF.

J is TRBJ1-4 and V is TRBV7-9; the D gene is possibly TRBD1 (6 bases). The length of the CDR3 is 15 residues. V was trimmed by 2 bases and J by 7 bases, leaving 14 bases between them. Germline loops: CDR1 SEHNR, CDR2 FQNEAQ (reference sequence). CDR3 DNA: TGTGCCAGCAGCTTACTATCAGGGGCCGGTGAAAAACTGTTTTTT. Protein sequence: CASSLLSGAGEKLFF.

This chain joins TRBV20-1 and TRBJ1-4, with D perhaps matching TRBD1 (5 bases). Germline V CDR1 and CDR2: DFQATT, SNEGSKA (reference sequence). This CDR3 is 11 amino acids long. Trimming took 5 bases from V and 12 from J, leaving 13 bases between them. This CDR3 is CSAPSRGELFF. For the CDR3, the DNA is TGCAGTGCTCCGAGTCGGGGGGAACTGTTTTTT.

This chain links TRBV29-1 with TRBJ2-1; maybe TRBD1 (5 bases). Trimming shortened V by 8 bases and J by 6 bases, and 14 bases separated the two germline ends. CDR3 size: 12 residues. Germline CDR1 is SQVTM and CDR2 is ANQGSEA. The CDR3 here is CSTTEASNEQFF. The CDR3 bases are TGCAGCACGACAGAGGCAAGCAATGAGCAGTTCTTC.

This clone was picked up one time. V gene TRBV11-2 combines with J gene TRBJ2-7; 9 positions match TRBD1. Germline V gene lookup returns CDR1 SGHAT and CDR2 FQNNGV. With V trimmed by 7 bases and J by 2 bases, 12 bases remained unmatched. The CDR3 sequence is 16 residues long. The CDR3 is CASTKSSGQGTYEQYF. CDR3 bases: TGTGCCAGCACGAAATCGAGTGGACAGGGGACCTACGAGCAGTACTTC.

This chain connects TRBV11-2 to TRBJ1-4; 8 positions agree with TRBD1. V lost 2 bases to trimming and J lost 0 bases; unmatched junction nucleotides: 8. Per the germline V gene, CDR1 is SGHAT and CDR2 is FQNNGV. This CDR3 region has 18 residues. CDR3 loop: CASSLSGQGSATNEKLFF. The CDR3 DNA sequence: TGTGCCAGCAGCTTAAGCGGACAGGGCTCTGCAACTAATGAAAAACTGTTTTTT.

The genes are TRBV7-8 and TRBJ1-1; D uncertain. V was cut by 5 bases and J by 0 bases, with 10 bases left in between. This CDR3 region has 14 residues. Looked up from germline, CDR1 is SGHVS and CDR2 is FQNEAQ. Written as DNA, the CDR3 is TGTGCCAGCAGCCTAGAGGGTATGAACACTGAAGCTTTCTTT. Translation: CASSLEGMNTEAFF. Based on the CDR3 plus reference TRBV7-8 and TRBJ1-1, the full variable domain is GAGVSQSPRYKVAKRGQDVALRCDPISGHVSLFWYQQALGQGPEFLTYFQNEAQLDKSGLPSDRFFAERPEGSVSTLKIQRTQQEDSAVYLCASSLEGMNTEAFFGQGTRLTVV.

V and J are TRBV28 and TRBJ2-6; weak D call: TRBD1 (6 bases). CDR1 and CDR2 (germline): MDHEN, SYDVKM. Trimming pared 1 base from V and 2 bases from J, leaving 9 bases between. The CDR3 extends over 16 amino acids. Written as DNA, the CDR3 is TGTGCCAGCAGTTTATCTGGGGGCACTGGGGCCAACGTCCTGACTTTC. Amino acids: CASSLSGGTGANVLTF.

The gene calls are TRBV28 and TRBJ2-4; TRBD1 is a possible D gene (6 bases). Germline V lookup: CDR1 MDHEN, CDR2 SYDVKM. The CDR3 runs to 13 residues. Trimming took off 5 bases at V and 7 bases at J, with 12 bases between the two ends. CDR3 sequence (DNA): TGTGCCAGCAGTCGACAGGAGGAGAACATTCAGTACTTC. Translating it yields CASSRQEENIQYF.

The V gene is TRBV2, the J gene TRBJ2-1; TRBD2 matches at 14 bases. Trimming removed 6 bases from V and 9 bases from J; junction bases left unmatched: 7. The germline V gene has CDR1 SNHLY and CDR2 FYNNEI. This CDR3 is built from 15 residues. The CDR3 here is CASSGGLAGEGEQFF. The CDR3 DNA reads TGTGCCAGCAGCGGGGGACTAGCGGGAGAAGGTGAGCAGTTCTTC.

The chain joins TRBV5-1 to TRBJ2-5, with TRBD1 as a possible D gene (6 bases). The J call is doubtful: the DNA matches TRBJ2-7 better. The germline gives CDR1 SGHRS, CDR2 YFSETQ. CDR3 length: 13 residues. This CDR3 reads CASSSQGPYEQYF. DNA of the CDR3: TGCGCCAGCAGCTCCCAGGGGCCCTACGAGCAGTACTTC.

Only a few counts were recorded for this clone. The rearrangement uses TRBV5-1 and TRBJ1-2; D unresolved. Trimming pared 4 bases from V and 5 bases from J, leaving 15 bases between. There are 14 residues in the CDR3. CDR1 is SGHRS, CDR2 YFSETQ, per germline. This CDR3 is CASSPPEQGYGYTF. The CDR3 nucleotides are TGCGCCAGCAGCCCCCCGGAGCAAGGATATGGCTACACCTTC.

The CDR3 DNA reads as TGTGCCAGCAGCCGGGACAGGGAGGCCCCTGAAGCTTTCTTT. Protein sequence: CASSRDREAPEAFF. The chain employs TRBV5-4 and TRBJ1-1; the match to TRBD1 covers 9 bases. CDR1 and CDR2 from the germline V gene are SGHNT and YYREEE (reference sequence). Losses at the gene ends were 4 bases for V and 6 bases for J; bases not matched to a gene: 7. The CDR3 contains 14 residues.

The chain is built from TRBV5-1 and TRBJ2-5, with TRBD1 matching over 8 bases. The CDR3 totals 14 residues. Germline-derived CDR1 and CDR2 are SGHRS and YFSETQ. V lost 2 bases to trimming and J lost 5 bases; unmatched junction nucleotides: 5. Here the CDR3 DNA reads TGCGCCAGCAGCTTAGGACAGGGTGGCGAGACCCAGTACTTC. It yields the protein CASSLGQGGETQYF.

The V gene is TRBV28, the J gene TRBJ2-1; D gene uncertain. The V end lost 9 bases, the J end lost 8 bases, and 14 bases lay between the germline ends. Germline V gene data show CDR1 as MDHEN and CDR2 as SYDVKM. This CDR3 is 12 amino acids long. The CDR3 sequence is CASRVPADEQFF. The CDR3 DNA reads TGTGCCAGTAGGGTCCCCGCGGATGAGCAGTTCTTC.

The chain links TRBV11-2 to TRBJ1-2; TRBD1 agrees at 12 bases. Germline CDR1 is SGHAT and CDR2 is FQNNGV. V shed 0 bases, J shed 8 bases, and the junction held 4 bases outside the gene matches. This CDR3 contains 15 residues. Written as DNA, the CDR3 is TGTGCCAGCAGCTTAGACTTTGGGACAGGGGGCGGCTACACCTTC. Amino acid sequence: CASSLDFGTGGGYTF.

V gene TRBV10-3 combines with J gene TRBJ2-7; 8 bases agree with TRBD2. Germline V lookup: CDR1 ENHRY, CDR2 SYGVKD. This CDR3 is 14 amino acids long. J gave up 6 bases and V 3 bases, and 7 bases lay outside the gene matches. CDR3 residues: CAISDSGGAREQYF. CDR3 nucleotides: TGTGCCATCAGTGATTCGGGGGGGGCTCGCGAGCAGTACTTC.

The chain recombines TRBV2 with TRBJ2-7; 7 bases fit TRBD1. This CDR3 is 15 amino acids long. Germline CDR1 SNHLY, CDR2 FYNNEI. Losses at the gene ends were 6 bases for V and 1 base for J; bases not matched to a gene: 9. CDR3 coding DNA: TGTGCCAGCAGGGACCGGGACAGAAGTTCCTACGAGCAGTACTTC. Translated: CASRDRDRSSYEQYF.

This clone occurred a few times. The chain carries TRBV5-1 and TRBJ1-1, with 9 bases that match TRBD1. This CDR3 is 16 amino acids long. V was pared by 0 bases and J by 3 bases, with 6 bases of the junction left unmatched. The V gene's germline CDR1 is SGHRS and CDR2 YFSETQ. The DNA for the CDR3 is TGCGCCAGCAGCTTGGGGGCCGGGACAGGGTACACTGAAGCTTTCTTT. Protein sequence: CASSLGAGTGYTEAFF. The full variable domain, its missing parts supplied by reference TRBV5-1 and TRBJ1-1, is KAGVTQTPRYLIKTRGQQVTLSCSPISGHRSVSWYQQTPGQGLQFLFEYFSETQRNKGNFPGRFSGRQFSNSRSEMNVSTLELGDSALYLCASSLGAGTGYTEAFFGQGTRLTVV.

The chain carries TRBV7-3 and TRBJ2-6; possible D gene TRBD1, 7 bases. Trimming took 3 bases from V and 0 from J, leaving 9 bases between them. This CDR3 contains 16 residues. The germline gives CDR1 SGHTA, CDR2 FQGTGA. CDR3 sequence: CASSLEGASGANVLTF. CDR3 DNA sequence: TGTGCCAGCAGCTTGGAGGGGGCCTCTGGGGCCAACGTCCTGACTTTC.

The chain is built from TRBV7-9 and TRBJ1-2; unclear D gene. Germline V lookup: CDR1 SEHNR, CDR2 FQNEAQ (reference sequence). Trimming pared 1 base from V and 3 bases from J, leaving 9 bases between. The CDR3 contains 14 residues. For the CDR3, the DNA is TGTGCCAGCAGCTTAGGGCAGAACTACTATGGCTACACCTTC. Translating it yields CASSLGQNYYGYTF. Complete variable domain (other parts from reference TRBV7-9 and TRBJ1-2): DTGVSQNPRHKITKRGQNVTFRCDPISEHNRLYWYRQTLGQGPEFLTYFQNEAQLEKSRLLSDRFSAERPKGSFSTLEIQRTEQGDSAMYLCASSLGQNYYGYTFGSGTRLTVV.

The chain carries TRBV6-1 and TRBJ2-3, with D tentatively TRBD2 (7 bases). V gave up 6 bases and J gave up 5 bases, with 18 bases separating them. Germline lookup yields CDR1 MNHNS and CDR2 SASEGT. CDR3 size: 15 residues. CDR3 amino acids: CASSGSPRGGDTQYF. CDR3 nucleotides: TGTGCCAGCAGCGGCTCTCCAAGGGGGGGAGATACGCAGTATTTT.

The chain carries TRBV5-1 and TRBJ2-2, with 11 bases identical to TRBD2. Unmatched junction bases numbered 3, after V lost 4 bases and J lost 1 base. The CDR3 length is 16 residues. From germline, CDR1 is SGHRS and CDR2 YFSETQ. The CDR3 DNA sequence: TGCGCCAGCAGCCTCGGACTAGCGGGGAACACCGGGGAGCTGTTTTTT. It is translated as CASSLGLAGNTGELFF.

The V gene is TRBV11-3, the J gene TRBJ2-3; D gene unclear. Trimming removed 4 bases at V and 5 bases at J, with 13 bases between. Germline loops: CDR1 SGHNT, CDR2 YENEEA. This CDR3 comprises 14 residues. The CDR3 coding sequence is TGTGCCAGCAGCTCCAATGTAGGCGGAGATACGCAGTATTTT. Protein product: CASSSNVGGDTQYF.

The chain recombines TRBV30 with TRBJ2-5; 13 nucleotides line up with TRBD2. Germline values: CDR1 GTSNPN, CDR2 SVGIG (reference sequence). The CDR3 covers 16 residues. Trimming at V came to 3 bases and at J to 5 bases, leaving 9 bases not matched to a gene. CDR3 bases: TGTGCCTGGAGACCTACTAGCGGGGGGGCCTTTGAGACCCAGTACTTC. This encodes CAWRPTSGGAFETQYF. The entire variable domain, with the rest obtained from reference TRBV30 and TRBJ2-5, is as follows: SQTIHQWPATLVQPVGSPLSLECTVEGTSNPNLYWYRQAAGRGLQLLFYSVGIGQISSEVPQNLSASRPQDRQFILSSKKLLLSDSGFYLCAWRPTSGGAFETQYFGPGTRLLVL.

The chain combines TRBV9 with TRBJ2-5, with D maybe TRBD2 (6 bases). Germline CDR1 is SGDLS and CDR2 is YYNGEE. V was pared by 4 bases and J by 7 bases, with 20 bases between. There are 15 residues in the CDR3. The CDR3 region is CASSPDGLFVGTQYF. DNA for the CDR3: TGTGCCAGCAGCCCAGACGGACTATTCGTCGGGACCCAGTACTTC.

The chain employs TRBV9 and TRBJ2-1; no clear D gene. The CDR3 is 13 amino acids. The V end was cut by 0 bases, the J end by 6 bases, with 7 bases between. The germline V gene encodes CDR1 SGDLS and CDR2 YYNGEE. The CDR3 spells CASSVAGGNEQFF. In DNA form, the CDR3 reads TGTGCCAGCAGCGTAGCTGGTGGCAATGAGCAGTTCTTC.